This TCR beta chain was obtained from a study of blood T cell repertoires in COVID-19. Study at large: There were acute and convalescent COVID-19 samples, and they came from the United States, Italy and Spain. Sample material is recorded as cDNA or gDNA derived from T cells, B-cell-depleted T cells, or PBMCs.

In the original analysis: Using reference gene primer amplification, nucleated cell counts were estimated. Assay used: immunoSEQ multiplex PCR; TCRdb lists only in-frame clones, some missing. V, J and clone size derive from that table, while D and trimming were established from the DNA sequence. The repertoire consists of 110,000 to 150,000 clones, with 80% to 90% occurring once and the leading ten covering around 2.9%. Per the germline V gene, CDR1 is MNHEY and CDR2 is SVGAGI. V shed 7 bases and J shed 13 bases, with 25 bases lying between them. The CDR3 contains 14 residues. The source of this sequence is a man in his sixties with active or convalescent COVID-19. The sample comprised peripheral blood. V is TRBV6-5 and J is TRBJ2-5, with D possibly matching TRBD1 (5 bases). CDR3: CASIRGPRSTPPYF. The CDR3 DNA follows: TGTGCCAGCATTAGGGGCCCCCGGTCCACTCCTCCGTACTTC.